The present T cell receptor beta chain was sequenced within a study of T cell responses to AZD1222 COVID-19 vaccine. TCRdb's copy holds only in-frame clones and misses some; the assay was immunoSEQ multiplex PCR. The repertoire holds 110,000 or so clones, with approximately 90% as singletons. The germline CDR1 and CDR2 sequences are KGHSH and LQKENI. The CDR3 runs 16 residues. The V gene lost 2 bases and the J gene lost 4 bases, with 15 bases spanning the gap. Source: peripheral blood, taken 28 days after the second AZD1222 dose. This TCR was sampled from an adult who received the AZD1222 COVID-19 vaccine. The chain combines TRBV18 with TRBJ1-5, with D possibly TRBD1 on 5 matching bases. The DNA for the CDR3 is TGTGCCAGCTCACCAAAACCGGGGCCCTCAAATCAGCCCCAGCATTTT. It yields the protein CASSPKPGPSNQPQHF.